This section outlines one T cell receptor beta chain sequence together with its context. This sample stems from a study of control samples from healthy donors and cancer patients. Libraries were prepared by immunoSEQ multiplex PCR; TCRdb keeps only in-frame clonotypes and omits some of them. The sample includes roughly 150,000 clones, roughly 92% of them seen just once. The sequenced sample consisted of blood. The source of this sequence is a woman in her thirties in good health.

This chain's CDR3 is CASSLAPGQGGYTF. In nucleotides, the CDR3 is TGTGCCAGCAGTTTAGCCCCGGGACAGGGGGGCTACACCTTC. The V and J genes are TRBV28 and TRBJ1-2, with 10 bases aligning to TRBD1. Germline V CDR1 and CDR2: MDHEN, SYDVKM. V gave up 2 bases and J gave up 8 bases; unmatched junction bases: 5. CDR3 length: 14 residues.